These 18 T cell receptor beta chains share one sample of origin, sequenced in a study of OX40 agonist ivuxolimab in advanced cancers. Some clones are missing from TCRdb's copy, which holds only in-frame ones; the method was immunoSEQ multiplex PCR. The sample consists of under 55,000 clones, less than 90% of them appearing once. Sequenced here: CD4+ or CD8+ T cells sorted from blood, sampled in a trial of the OX40 agonist ivuxolimab. These receptors originate from an adult with an advanced solid tumor such as melanoma, head and neck, liver or kidney cancer.

The rearrangement links TRBV30 to TRBJ1-5, with 7 bases aligning to TRBD1. This CDR3 spans 16 amino acids. With V trimmed by 3 bases and J by 5 bases, 13 bases remained unmatched. Germline V gene lookup returns CDR1 GTSNPN and CDR2 SVGIG (reference sequence). This CDR3 reads CAWSISGGIVHQPQHF. In DNA form, the CDR3 reads TGTGCCTGGAGCATCTCAGGGGGAATCGTCCATCAGCCCCAGCATTTT.

This clone was detected only a few times. The CDR3 nucleotides read TGTGCCAGCAGCTTAGCTCAGGGTCCCTATGGCTACACCTTC. It translates to CASSLAQGPYGYTF. The V call is TRBV11-2, the J call TRBJ1-2; tentative D call: TRBD1 (5 bases). This CDR3 comprises 14 residues. The ends were cut back, 1 base at V and 4 bases at J, with 10 bases in the middle. CDR1 SGHAT and CDR2 FQNNGV come from the germline V gene. Variable domain in full (rest from reference TRBV11-2 and TRBJ1-2): EAGVAQSPRYKIIEKRQSVAFWCNPISGHATLYWYQQILGQGPKLLIQFQNNGVVDDSQLPKDRFSAERLKGVDSTLKIQPAKLEDSAVYLCASSLAQGPYGYTFGSGTRLTVV.

By share, this clone ranks as medium-sized (0.01 to 0.1%). This sequence joins TRBV19 and TRBJ1-1, with a weak D call TRBD1 (5 bases). This CDR3 region has 15 residues. Trimming shortened V by 2 bases and J by 11 bases, and 21 bases separated the two germline ends. Germline V CDR1 and CDR2: LNHDA, SQIVND (reference sequence). As DNA, the CDR3 is TGTGCCAGTAGTATAAACTCGGGTCAGGGTCGGAGTGCTTTCTTT. Residues: CASSINSGQGRSAFF.

This clone was picked up a small number of times. The gene calls are TRBV21-1 and TRBJ2-2; TRBD2 is taken as the D call from the table, unchecked against the DNA. TRBV21-1 corresponds to a pseudogene. CDR3 length equals 18 residues. The chain's CDR3 is CASSPGPTSGSNTGELFF. As DNA, the CDR3 is TGTGCCAGCAGCCCCGGGCCGACTAGCGGGTCGAACACCGGGGAGCTGTTTTTT.

J is TRBJ1-2 and V is TRBV6-1, with D possibly being TRBD1 (5 bases). The CDR3 has 14 amino acids. Per germline, CDR1 MNHNS and CDR2 SASEGT. Trimming stripped 5 bases from V and 4 bases from J, with 14 bases between. The CDR3 sequence: CASSQTRDGYGYTF. The CDR3, as DNA: TGTGCCAGCAGTCAGACCCGGGACGGCTATGGCTACACCTTC.

This chain connects TRBV30 to TRBJ2-3; no reliable D call. This CDR3 is built from 15 residues. V was shortened by 0 bases and J by 5 bases, with 15 bases between the two germline ends. Germline V gene sequence: CDR1 GTSNPN, CDR2 SVGIG (reference sequence). CDR3 loop: CAWSVGPALGDTQYF. The CDR3 nucleotides read TGTGCCTGGAGTGTAGGACCGGCACTGGGAGATACGCAGTATTTT.

The rearrangement links TRBV9 to TRBJ2-5, with 8 bases fitting TRBD1. Germline loops: CDR1 SGDLS, CDR2 YYNGEE. V lost 0 bases to trimming and J lost 1 base; unmatched junction nucleotides: 8. This CDR3 spans 17 amino acids. In nucleotides, the CDR3 is TGTGCCAGCAGCGTAGGACAGGGGCCCGGGACCCAAGAGACCCAGTACTTC. Residues: CASSVGQGPGTQETQYF. Together with reference TRBV9 and TRBJ2-5, the CDR3 gives the full variable domain: DSGVTQTPKHLITATGQRVTLRCSPRSGDLSVYWYQQSLDQGLQFLIQYYNGEERAKGNILERFSAQQFPDLHSELNLSSLELGDSALYFCASSVGQGPGTQETQYFGPGTRLLVL.

The chain is built from TRBV12-5 and TRBJ1-5; D not certain. Germline CDR1 is LGHNT and CDR2 is FRNRAP. The CDR3 consists of 12 residues. V shed 4 bases and J shed 9 bases, with 10 bases lying between them. The CDR3 loop is CASGSSLGPQHF. CDR3 sequence (DNA): TGTGCTAGTGGTTCGTCGCTAGGGCCCCAGCATTTT. Drawing the rest from reference TRBV12-5 and TRBJ1-5, the complete variable domain is DARVTQTPRHKVTEMGQEVTMRCQPILGHNTVFWYRQTMMQGLELLAYFRNRAPLDDSGMPKDRFSAEMPDATLATLKIQPSEPRDSAVYFCASGSSLGPQHFGDGTRLSIL.

This chain links TRBV7-2 with TRBJ2-3, with D possibly matching TRBD2 (6 bases). The CDR3 runs 15 residues. V lost 10 bases, J lost 0 bases, and 17 bases lay in between. CDR1 and CDR2 (germline): SGHTA, FQGNSA. The CDR3 nucleotides are TGTGCCATCCTATTGGGCGGGGCTAGCACAGATACGCAGTATTTT. It specifies CAILLGGASTDTQYF.

This chain joins TRBV30 and TRBJ1-2; TRBD1 matches at 9 bases. Germline V gives CDR1 GTSNPN, CDR2 SVGIG (reference sequence). The CDR3 totals 14 residues. Unmatched junction bases numbered 3, after V lost 2 bases and J lost 2 bases. The chain's CDR3 is CAWSQGQGNYGYTF. CDR3 nucleotide sequence: TGTGCCTGGAGTCAGGGACAGGGAAACTATGGCTACACCTTC.

The sample holds one count of this clone. The chain joins TRBV11-2 to TRBJ2-1; 15 bases align to TRBD2. CDR1 is SGHAT, CDR2 FQNNGV, per germline. The CDR3 extends over 15 amino acids. The V gene end was trimmed by 5 bases and the J gene end by 7 bases; junction bases not matched to a gene: 3. Here the CDR3 DNA reads TGTGCCAGCAGCCCCGGGACTAGCGGGGGGAATGAGCAGTTCTTC. This codes for CASSPGTSGGNEQFF.

This clone was recorded once. The same CDR3 is also encoded by other DNA sequences in this sample. The gene calls are TRBV5-1 and TRBJ1-1; D is ambiguous. V gave up 4 bases and J gave up 0 bases, with 10 bases separating them. The CDR3 runs 14 residues. In germline, CDR1 is SGHRS, CDR2 YFSETQ. CDR3 loop: CASSLGPLNTEAFF. CDR3 coding DNA: TGCGCCAGCAGCCTGGGTCCTTTGAACACTGAAGCTTTCTTT.

The J gene is TRBJ2-3, the V gene TRBV11-2; D may correspond to TRBD1 or TRBD2 (6 bases each). Trimming took 2 bases from V and 4 from J, leaving 16 bases between them. Germline CDR1 SGHAT, CDR2 FQNNGV. The CDR3 totals 16 residues. The CDR3 DNA reads TGTGCCAGCAGCTTAAAAGGGGGGCAGAGTCCAGATACGCAGTATTTT. It codes for CASSLKGGQSPDTQYF.

This chain joins TRBV19 and TRBJ1-4, with unresolved D. V lost 3 bases and J lost 5, with 10 bases in between. CDR3 length: 14 amino acids. The germline gives CDR1 LNHDA, CDR2 SQIVND (reference sequence). The CDR3 here is CASSMNGGNEKLFF. DNA of the CDR3: TGTGCCAGTAGTATGAACGGTGGAAATGAAAAACTGTTTTTT. Looking up the rest from reference TRBV19 and TRBJ1-4 gives the full variable domain: DGGITQSPKYLFRKEGQNVTLSCEQNLNHDAMYWYRQDPGQGLRLIYYSQIVNDFQKGDIAEGYSVSREKKESFPLTVTSAQKNPTAFYLCASSMNGGNEKLFFGSGTQLSVL.

CDR3 DNA: TGCGCCAGCAGCTTGGTCGCGGCCTCCTCCCCATCCTTCCAAGAGACCCAGTACTTC. Its protein is CASSLVAASSPSFQETQYF. The chain uses TRBV5-1 and TRBJ2-5; D not resolved. The CDR3 extends over 19 amino acids. Germline V gene lookup returns CDR1 SGHRS and CDR2 YFSETQ. Trimming cost V 0 bases and J 1 base, with 22 bases left between them.

The chain links TRBV10-3 to TRBJ2-1; 8 bases line up with TRBD1. The V gene end was trimmed by 2 bases and the J gene end by 12 bases; junction bases not matched to a gene: 3. From germline, CDR1 is ENHRY and CDR2 SYGVKD. This CDR3 spans 12 amino acids. As DNA, the CDR3 is TGTGCCATCAGTGAGGACAGGGGCGTGCAGTTCTTC. As protein: CAISEDRGVQFF.

The V call is TRBV27, the J call TRBJ1-4; 7 bases are a match to TRBD1. The length of the CDR3 is 18 residues. Trimming cost V 1 base and J 6 bases; bases outside gene matches: 14. The germline CDR1 and CDR2 sequences are MNHEY and SMNVEV (reference sequence). The CDR3 here is CASSLYWDSPVTHEKLFF. The CDR3 DNA reads as TGTGCCAGCAGTTTATATTGGGACAGCCCAGTTACCCATGAAAAACTGTTTTTT.

This clone occurred a few times. The junction does not match germline at one end; this may be a read error. The chain has TRBV28 and TRBJ2-7; D may be TRBD1 (6 bases). Germline values: CDR1 MDHEN, CDR2 SYDVKM. The length of the CDR3 is 12 residues. The CDR3 DNA follows: TGTGCCAGCAGTTCAGTTGTGCGGACAGAGTTCTTC. Protein product: CASSSVVRTEFF.